This T cell receptor beta chain derives from a study of T cell changes during pregnancy in multiple sclerosis. This CDR3 contains 15 residues. Germline V lookup: CDR1 MNHEY, CDR2 SVGAGI. J was trimmed by 4 bases and V by 5 bases; bases with no gene match: 8. The repertoire was sequenced with immunoSEQ multiplex PCR; TCRdb's copy has only in-frame clones and lacks some. This table has some 85,000 clones, just over 90% appearing once. V gene TRBV6-5 combines with J gene TRBJ2-7, with 10 bases lining up with TRBD1. The sequencing used peripheral blood, collected in the second trimester of pregnancy. The sequence was collected from a female donor in good health, enrolled as a control in a pregnancy study. The CDR3 spells CASSTTGGADYEQYF. As DNA, the CDR3 is TGTGCCAGCAGTACGACAGGGGGCGCTGATTACGAGCAGTACTTC.